One TCR beta chain is described in this entry. What it binds is unknown. The data were taken from a study of OX40 agonist ivuxolimab in advanced cancers. Study observations and caveats: Within 6 weeks, CD4+ and CD8+ blood T cells expanded clonally at 0.1 to 3.0 mg/kg.

Assay: immunoSEQ multiplex PCR; the TCRdb copy retains only in-frame clones and omits some. The sample has 70,000 or so clones, 90% seen once; the top ten hold roughly a tenth. Germline-derived CDR1 and CDR2 are MDHEN and SYDVKM. With V trimmed by 5 bases and J by 4 bases, 8 bases remained unmatched. The CDR3 length is 15 residues. Specimen: CD4+ or CD8+ T cells sorted from blood, collected in a trial of the OX40 agonist ivuxolimab. The rearrangement links TRBV28 to TRBJ1-2; TRBD1 matches 9 bases. This receptor was obtained from an adult with an advanced solid tumor such as melanoma, head and neck, liver or kidney cancer. CDR3: CASSRDRDDFYGYTF. The CDR3 DNA is TGTGCCAGCAGTAGGGACAGGGACGATTTCTATGGCTACACCTTC.